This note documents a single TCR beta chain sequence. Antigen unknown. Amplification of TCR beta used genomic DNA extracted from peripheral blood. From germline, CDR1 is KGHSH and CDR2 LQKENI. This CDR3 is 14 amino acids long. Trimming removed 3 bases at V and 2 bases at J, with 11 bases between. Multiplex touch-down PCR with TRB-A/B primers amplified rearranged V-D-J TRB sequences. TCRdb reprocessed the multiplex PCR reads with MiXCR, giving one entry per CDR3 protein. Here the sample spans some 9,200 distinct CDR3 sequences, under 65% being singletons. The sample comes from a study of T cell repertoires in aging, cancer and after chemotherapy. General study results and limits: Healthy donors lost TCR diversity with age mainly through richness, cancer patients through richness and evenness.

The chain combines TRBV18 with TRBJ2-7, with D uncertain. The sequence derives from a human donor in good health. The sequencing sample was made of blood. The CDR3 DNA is TGTGCCAGCTCACCGGTTGGTGGAACCTACGAGCAGTACTTC. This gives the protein CASSPVGGTYEQYF.